This T cell receptor (beta chain) is drawn from a study of beta chain features in type 1 diabetes. This clone has a single count. V lost 5 bases, J lost 4 bases, and 12 bases lay in between. The CDR3 has 14 residues. Germline V gives CDR1 SEHNR, CDR2 FQNEAQ (reference sequence). What was sequenced were expressed TCRB transcripts, since all of the isolated RNA had been reverse transcribed. The data were produced by immunoSEQ multiplex PCR, yet TCRdb's version contains in-frame clones alone and is incomplete. Of around 250,000 clones detected, around 65% appear once; the ten largest clones hold around 0.05%.

This chain joins TRBV7-9 and TRBJ2-1, with a weak D call TRBD1 (6 bases). This receptor was obtained from a man aged 25 to 40 in good health. The sample taken for sequencing was naive CD4+ T cells from blood. Here the CDR3 DNA reads TGTGCCAGCAGCCTCTCCGACAGGTACAATGAGCAGTTCTTC. This codes for CASSLSDRYNEQFF.